The T cell receptor beta chain described here comes from a study of human T cells and chemical hapten exposure. Study-wide background: The use of 2% DPC on around 2 cm by around 2 cm of upper inner arm skin constituted sensitization.

MiXCR, applied by TCRdb to the RACE reads, yields one record per CDR3 protein. The sample consists of tens of thousands of distinct CDR3 sequences, 10% of them appearing once. As regards this clonotype: Its specificity is not known.

Points from the study as a whole: Significantly more large CDR3 similarity clusters arose among expanded TCRs than among controls.

Time point of the sample: patch test 2, 6 weeks after DPC sensitization. The treatment was: therapeutic diphenylcyclopropenone sensitization with weekly scalp DPC. The clonotype was recovered from a woman in her forties or fifties with alopecia areata. Some clones in this sample may be carry-over from other donors' samples. The source material was whole blood, sampled in connection with sensitization to the hapten diphenylcyclopropenone (DPC).

CDR3 region: CASSQDMDYLVANEQFF. In DNA form, the CDR3 reads TGTGCCAGCAGCCAAGATATGGACTACTTGGTCGCCAATGAGCAGTTCTTC. The chain is built from TRBV3-1 and TRBJ2-1; tentatively, D is TRBD2 (6 bases). V lost 0 bases and J lost 6, with 18 bases in between. This CDR3 contains 17 residues. The germline V gene has CDR1 LGHDT and CDR2 YNNKEL (reference sequence).